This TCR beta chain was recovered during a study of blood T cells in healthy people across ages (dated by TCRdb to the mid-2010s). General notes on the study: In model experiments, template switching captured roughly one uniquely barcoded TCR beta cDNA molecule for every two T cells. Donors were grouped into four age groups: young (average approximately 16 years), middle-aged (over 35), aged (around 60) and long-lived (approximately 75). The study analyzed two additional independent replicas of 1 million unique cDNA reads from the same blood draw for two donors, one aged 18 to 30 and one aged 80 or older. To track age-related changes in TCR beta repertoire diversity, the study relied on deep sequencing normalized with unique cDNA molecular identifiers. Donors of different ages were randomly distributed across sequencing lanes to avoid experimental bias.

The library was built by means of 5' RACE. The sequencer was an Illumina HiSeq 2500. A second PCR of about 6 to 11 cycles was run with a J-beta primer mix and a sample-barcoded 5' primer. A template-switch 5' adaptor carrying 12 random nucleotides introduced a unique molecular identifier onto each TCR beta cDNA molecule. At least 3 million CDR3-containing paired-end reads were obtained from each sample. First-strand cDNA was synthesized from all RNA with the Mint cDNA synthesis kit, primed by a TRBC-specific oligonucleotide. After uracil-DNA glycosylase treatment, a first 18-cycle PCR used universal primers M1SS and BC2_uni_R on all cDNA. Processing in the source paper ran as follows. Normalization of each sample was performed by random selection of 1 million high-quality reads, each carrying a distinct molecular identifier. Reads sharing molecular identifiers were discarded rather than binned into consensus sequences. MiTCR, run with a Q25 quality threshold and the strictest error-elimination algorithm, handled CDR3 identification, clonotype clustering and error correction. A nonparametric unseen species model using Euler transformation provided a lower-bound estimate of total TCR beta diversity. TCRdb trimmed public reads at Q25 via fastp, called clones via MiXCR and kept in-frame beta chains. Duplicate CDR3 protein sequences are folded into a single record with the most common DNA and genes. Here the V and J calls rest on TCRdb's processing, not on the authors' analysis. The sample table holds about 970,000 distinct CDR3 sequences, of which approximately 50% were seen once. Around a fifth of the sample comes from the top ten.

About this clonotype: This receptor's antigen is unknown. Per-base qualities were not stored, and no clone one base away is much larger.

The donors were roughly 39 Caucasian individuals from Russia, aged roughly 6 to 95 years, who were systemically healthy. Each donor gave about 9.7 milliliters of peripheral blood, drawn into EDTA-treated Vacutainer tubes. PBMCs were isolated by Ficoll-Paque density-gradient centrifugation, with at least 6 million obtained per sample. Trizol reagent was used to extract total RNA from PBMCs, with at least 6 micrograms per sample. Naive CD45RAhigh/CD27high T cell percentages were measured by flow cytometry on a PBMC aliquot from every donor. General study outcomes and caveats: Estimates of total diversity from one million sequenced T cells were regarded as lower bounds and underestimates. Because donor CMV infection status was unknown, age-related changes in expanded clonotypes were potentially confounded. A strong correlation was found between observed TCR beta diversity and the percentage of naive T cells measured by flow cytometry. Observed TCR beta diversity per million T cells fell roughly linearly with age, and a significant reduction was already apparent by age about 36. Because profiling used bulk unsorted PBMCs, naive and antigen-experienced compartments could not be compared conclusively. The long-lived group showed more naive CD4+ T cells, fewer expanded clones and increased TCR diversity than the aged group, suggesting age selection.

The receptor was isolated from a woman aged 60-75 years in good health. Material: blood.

The CDR3 sequence is CASKTGTGTYEQYF. The nucleotide sequence is TGTGCCAGCAAAACCGGGACAGGGACCTACGAGCAGTACTTC. The chain links TRBV28 with TRBJ2-7; the central 9 bases match TRBD1. CDR1 and CDR2, per the germline V gene, are MDHEN and SYDVKM. Clipping removes 7 bases from V and 2 bases from J, with 6 as the unmatched junction base count. Reading from cysteine to phenylalanine, the CDR3 counts 14 amino acids. Left in the record is the CDR3 DNA by itself, 42 bases read in frame from the first base.